This TCR beta chain was documented in a study of T cells in localized non-small cell lung cancer. TCRdb keeps only in-frame clones here, not all; method: immunoSEQ multiplex PCR. The data contain some 16,000 clones, about 89% of them singletons. The length of the CDR3 is 15 residues. The V end was cut by 4 bases, the J end by 6 bases, with 16 bases between. In germline, CDR1 is SGHNT, CDR2 YENEEA. The chain uses TRBV11-3 and TRBJ2-1, with D possibly being TRBD1 or TRBD2 (5 bases each). Sample: peripheral blood, taken before any cancer treatment. The TCR comes from a female donor older than 55 with stage III squamous cell lung carcinoma. The CDR3, as DNA: TGTGCCAGCAGCTACCTTAGAGGGGCAAGCAATGAGCAGTTCTTC. This sequence encodes CASSYLRGASNEQFF.